This T cell receptor beta chain was captured in a study of T cells after yellow fever vaccination. Regarding the study as a whole: Some clonotypes were seen in both the CD4 and the CD8 compartments. These made up a small share and likely arose from convergent recombination.

The CDR3 contains 13 residues. The V end was cut by 7 bases, the J end by 5 bases, with 15 bases between. The germline V gene has CDR1 SEHNR and CDR2 FQNEAQ (reference sequence). This clonotype has more than one count but fewer than ten. As yet, its antigen is unknown. One entry per CDR3 protein results from TCRdb running MiXCR on the 5' RACE reads. The sample gives a few hundred thousand distinct CDR3 sequences, approximately 13% of which show up once; about 0.54% is in the top ten. The source material was CD4+ T cells sorted from PBMCs, sampled 45 days after the yellow fever booster vaccination. The J gene is TRBJ2-7, the V gene TRBV7-9; maybe TRBD2 (5 bases). The source of this sequence is a man aged 25-45 years who received the YFV17D yellow fever vaccine. The CDR3 loop is CASTLAGGHEQYF. The CDR3 bases are TGTGCCAGCACCCTGGCGGGCGGCCACGAGCAGTACTTC.